The 24 T cell receptor beta chains reported below all come from one sample, sequenced in a study of T-cell reconstitution after alpha-beta-depleted transplantation in children. For TCRbeta, the library was prepared with unique molecular identifiers. TCRdb redid the calling of the PCR reads with MiXCR, one entry per CDR3 protein. In the table there are about 120,000 distinct CDR3 sequences, roughly 23% of which are singletons. This specimen consisted of PBMCs, mostly from graft donor cells, obtained 180 days after TCRalphabeta/CD19-depleted stem cell transplant. All receptors come from a male patient between 2 and 10 years old who had a stem cell transplant for chronic granulomatous disease, so the T cells may come from the graft donor.

This clonotype was picked up a small number of times. The rearrangement uses TRBV7-6 and TRBJ2-1; D remains ambiguous. CDR3 size: 12 residues. Germline V CDR1 and CDR2: SGHVS, FNYEAQ. Trimming cost V 2 bases and J 6 bases, with 5 bases left between them. DNA for the CDR3: TGTGCCAGCAGCTTAACGGGCAATGAGCAGTTCTTC. Its translation is CASSLTGNEQFF.

This clonotype was observed a few times. The rearrangement joins TRBV20-1 to TRBJ1-1, with D unclear. The CDR3 is 12 residues long. Germline V gene sequence: CDR1 DFQATT, CDR2 SNEGSKA (reference sequence). Trimming took 2 bases from V and 5 from J, leaving 9 bases between them. For the CDR3, the DNA is TGCAGTGCTAGAAAGGTGCGGACTGAAGCTTTCTTT. Residues: CSARKVRTEAFF.

In its sample, this clonotype was seen a few times. V is TRBV10-2 and J is TRBJ2-5; tentative D call: TRBD2 (5 bases). The CDR3 loop spans 13 amino acids. V lost 4 bases and J lost 3, with 9 bases in between. The germline gives CDR1 WSHSY, CDR2 SAAADI. The CDR3 sequence is CASSGKEEETQYF. Written as DNA, the CDR3 is TGCGCCAGCAGTGGGAAGGAGGAAGAGACCCAGTACTTC.

The V and J genes are TRBV12-3 or TRBV12-4 and TRBJ2-7; D call uncertain. The CDR3 consists of 15 residues. V dropped 1 base and J dropped 3 bases, with 13 bases sitting between them. CDR3 loop: CASSLVGEINYEQYF. The CDR3 DNA sequence: TGTGCCAGCAGTTTAGTTGGGGAAATAAACTACGAGCAGTACTTC.

This clonotype was counted ten times or more. The chain is built from TRBV5-6 and TRBJ2-5, with 12 bases lining up with TRBD2. Germline assignment: CDR1 SGHDT and CDR2 YYEEEE. The CDR3 sequence is 15 residues long. The junction had 5 bases not matched to a gene; V was cut back by 3 bases and J by 5 bases. The CDR3 protein is CASSSLAGGRETQYF. In DNA, the CDR3 is TGTGCCAGCAGCTCCCTAGCGGGAGGGCGCGAGACCCAGTACTTC.

Concerning this clonotype itself: One end of the junction is discordant with germline, which a read error may explain. The J gene is TRBJ2-4, the V gene TRBV20-1, with 12 positions matching TRBD2. Germline CDR1 is DFQATT and CDR2 is SNEGSKA (reference sequence). The CDR3 extends over 15 amino acids. The CDR3 region has the DNA TGCAGTGGTAGTGCGACTAGCGGGAGAGGAAACAGTCAGTACTTC. Residues: CSGSATSGRGNSQYF.

The rearrangement uses TRBV20-1 and TRBJ2-3, with unresolved D. This CDR3 comprises 13 residues. The V and J ends lost 1 base and 5 bases respectively, with 10 bases between them. Germline assignment: CDR1 DFQATT and CDR2 SNEGSKA (reference sequence). CDR3 sequence reads: CSARGDIGDTQYF. CDR3 DNA: TGCAGTGCTAGAGGGGATATCGGAGATACGCAGTATTTT.

The V call is TRBV7-6, the J call TRBJ2-2; TRBD1 agrees at 8 bases. In germline, CDR1 is SGHVS, CDR2 FNYEAQ. Germline trimming cut 2 bases from V and 3 bases from J; bases unmatched to any gene: 11. The CDR3 extends over 18 amino acids. The CDR3 DNA is TGTGCCAGCAGCTTATTTGGGGCAGGGGGCGCGGACACCGGGGAGCTGTTTTTT. Amino acids: CASSLFGAGGADTGELFF.

This clonotype occurred many times. The chain recombines TRBV18 with TRBJ1-2, with a possible D match to TRBD1 (6 bases). The ends were cut back, 3 bases at V and 8 bases at J, with 10 bases in the middle. The CDR3 loop spans 12 amino acids. CDR1 is KGHSH, CDR2 LQKENI, per germline. Written as DNA, the CDR3 is TGTGCCAGCTCACCCGGGACACTCGGCTACACCTTC. Translation gives CASSPGTLGYTF.

This sequence joins TRBV4-3 and TRBJ2-4, with D perhaps matching TRBD2 (6 bases). The V gene's germline CDR1 is LGHNA and CDR2 YSLEER. Trimming left V 2 bases short and J 6 bases short, with 14 bases between. The length of the CDR3 is 15 residues. The CDR3 nucleotides are TGCGCCAGCAGCCAATATAACCCCGGGGGAAACATTCAGTACTTC. Translation gives CASSQYNPGGNIQYF.

This clonotype appeared once. This chain links TRBV18 with TRBJ2-1; 7 bases match TRBD2. The CDR3 consists of 16 residues. V lost 3 bases to trimming and J lost 3 bases; unmatched junction nucleotides: 8. CDR1 is KGHSH, CDR2 LQKENI, per germline. The CDR3 loop is CASSPVERGYYNEQFF. The CDR3 DNA reads TGTGCCAGCTCACCTGTGGAGCGGGGTTACTACAATGAGCAGTTCTTC.

In its sample, this clonotype was seen a few times. This chain joins TRBV29-1 and TRBJ2-7; perhaps TRBD1 as D (6 bases). V was pared by 5 bases and J by 2 bases, with 10 bases between. The CDR3 runs 12 residues. CDR1 is SQVTM, CDR2 ANQGSEA, per germline. In DNA, the CDR3 is TGCAGCGTTCGGGCAGGGGCCTACGAGCAGTACTTC. It yields the protein CSVRAGAYEQYF.

In its sample, this clonotype was seen many times. The chain couples TRBV12-3 or TRBV12-4 to TRBJ1-4; no clear D. With 2 bases removed from V and 8 bases from J, the gap between germline ends came to 12 bases. The CDR3 spans 14 residues. DNA of the CDR3: TGTGCCAGCAGTTTACGGGCGAATGGAGAAAAACTGTTTTTT. Translating gives CASSLRANGEKLFF.

Turning to this clonotype: This may come from a read error, since a much larger clone is one base off. The chain employs TRBV20-1 and TRBJ2-1; possible D gene TRBD2, 7 bases. Germline V lookup: CDR1 DFQATT, CDR2 SNEGSKA (reference sequence). CDR3 length: 13 amino acids. CDR3 protein: CGATAGGPNEQFF. The CDR3 coding sequence is TGCGGTGCTACCGCCGGGGGGCCAAATGAGCAGTTCTTC.

This clonotype was found a few times. The rearrangement links TRBV7-2 to TRBJ2-2, with 9 bases lining up with TRBD1. V lost 3 bases, J lost 4 bases, and 6 bases stayed unmatched. Germline lookup yields CDR1 SGHTA and CDR2 FQGNSA. The CDR3 spans 16 residues. The CDR3 protein is CASSLFSDRGTGELFF. In nucleotides, the CDR3 is TGTGCCAGCAGCTTGTTTTCGGACAGGGGCACCGGGGAGCTGTTTTTT.

This clonotype was detected a few times. The genes are TRBV5-1 and TRBJ2-7; 14 bases are a match to TRBD2. The V segment lost 6 bases and the J segment 6 bases; nucleotides outside the gene matches: 5. Germline assignment: CDR1 SGHRS and CDR2 YFSETQ. CDR3 length: 14 residues. The CDR3 is CASNQGLAGGEQYF. The CDR3 DNA sequence: TGCGCCAGCAACCAAGGACTAGCGGGAGGCGAGCAGTACTTC.

This clonotype was seen a handful of times. The V and J genes are TRBV20-1 and TRBJ2-2; D gene ambiguous. This CDR3 is built from 12 residues. Germline V gene sequence: CDR1 DFQATT, CDR2 SNEGSKA (reference sequence). Deletions cut 3 bases from V and 2 bases from J, with 4 bases between. For the CDR3, the DNA is TGCAGTGCTAGGGGTAACACCGGGGAGCTGTTTTTT. Its translation: CSARGNTGELFF.

The chain employs TRBV5-1 and TRBJ2-7; 7 bases are shared with TRBD2. CDR1 SGHRS and CDR2 YFSETQ come from the germline V gene. The J segment lost 0 bases and the V segment lost 1 base, leaving 7 bases of the junction unmatched. CDR3 length: 16 residues. The CDR3 is CASSLNLRTSSYEQYF. CDR3 in DNA: TGCGCCAGCAGCTTGAACCTCAGGACTAGCTCCTACGAGCAGTACTTC.

Concerning this clonotype itself: An end of the junction differs from the germline gene, which may be a read error. V gene TRBV29-1 combines with J gene TRBJ2-5; maybe TRBD1 (6 bases). CDR3 length: 13 amino acids. CDR1 and CDR2 (germline): SQVTM, ANQGSEA. CDR3 residues: CSVLGLMTGTRLF. The CDR3 DNA reads as TGCAGCGTTCTCGGGCTTATGACCGGGACAAGACTCTTC.

This clonotype has a handful of counts. The chain joins TRBV15 to TRBJ1-3; D is uncertain. There are 12 residues in the CDR3. Germline lookup yields CDR1 LNHNV and CDR2 YYDKDF (reference sequence). The ends were cut back, 0 bases at V and 3 bases at J, with 0 bases in the middle. The DNA for the CDR3 is TGTGCCACCAGCAGAGATGGAAACACCATATATTTT. The encoded protein is CATSRDGNTIYF.

The chain carries TRBV29-1 and TRBJ1-1, with D maybe TRBD1 (6 bases). Trimming shortened V by 6 bases and J by 0 bases, and 14 bases separated the two germline ends. The CDR3 has 14 residues. Per the germline V gene, CDR1 is SQVTM and CDR2 is ANQGSEA. The CDR3 loop is CSVIPGHLNTEAFF. The DNA of the CDR3 is TGCAGCGTAATACCGGGACACCTGAACACTGAAGCTTTCTTT. The whole variable domain, remainder taken from reference TRBV29-1 and TRBJ1-1, is SAVISQKPSRDICQRGTSLTIQCQVDSQVTMMFWYRQQPGQSLTLIATANQGSEATYESGFVIDKFPISRPNLTFSTLTVSNMSPEDSSIYLCSVIPGHLNTEAFFGQGTRLTVV.

The rearrangement links TRBV25-1 to TRBJ2-3; D not resolved. In germline, CDR1 is MGHDK, CDR2 SYGVNS. This CDR3 has 15 amino acids. V gave up 3 bases and J gave up 0 bases, with 10 bases separating them. This CDR3 is CASSDGLTSTDTQYF. In nucleotides, the CDR3 is TGTGCCAGCAGTGACGGGCTGACTAGCACAGATACGCAGTATTTT. Variable domain in full (rest from reference TRBV25-1 and TRBJ2-3): EADIYQTPRYLVIGTGKKITLECSQTMGHDKMYWYQQDPGMELHLIHYSYGVNSTEKGDLSSESTVSRIRTEHFPLTLESARPSHTSQYLCASSDGLTSTDTQYFGPGTRLTVL.

This clonotype came up many times. The V call is TRBV5-1, the J call TRBJ1-2; D unclear. Germline V gene data show CDR1 as SGHRS and CDR2 as YFSETQ. This CDR3 comprises 12 residues. Deletions cut 0 bases from V and 1 base from J, with 1 base between. The chain's CDR3 is CASSLGNYGYTF. CDR3 bases: TGCGCCAGCAGCTTGGGTAACTATGGCTACACCTTC.

The chain couples TRBV20-1 to TRBJ2-7; TRBD1 is a possible D gene (5 bases). This CDR3 region has 16 residues. Per the germline V gene, CDR1 is DFQATT and CDR2 is SNEGSKA (reference sequence). V was trimmed by 0 bases and J by 1 base, leaving 16 bases between them. The DNA of the CDR3 is TGCAGTGCTAGAGATCGTCTAGGGGTACTTTCCTACGAGCAGTACTTC. This sequence encodes CSARDRLGVLSYEQYF.